These 15 T cell receptor beta chains originate from one sample sequenced in a study of PD-1 blockade in classical Hodgkin lymphoma (dated by TCRdb to about 2020). Taken with the paper, the label for time point translates to: cycle 2 day 1 (C2D1) of nivolumab. Every trial patient had relapsed after autologous stem cell transplantation, and cohorts A, B and C differed in prior brentuximab vedotin exposure. The method behind the library was the immunoSEQ multiplex PCR assay. TCRdb obtained this table from immuneACCESS and retained in-frame rearrangements with V and J assigned. These tables miss some clones; where compared with another copy, unresolved V genes account for less than half of the shortfall, and the remainder is unexplained. The sample data list about 97,000 clones, and about 89% of these were observed just once. The top ten constitute under 8.5% of the sample. This sample comprised peripheral blood mononuclear cells (PBMCs), obtained before the second cycle of nivolumab. These receptors were taken from a human donor with classical Hodgkin lymphoma.

The V call is TRBV28, the J call TRBJ1-6; 8 positions agree with TRBD1. The germline V gene encodes CDR1 MDHEN and CDR2 SYDVKM. V lost 5 bases, J lost 7 bases, and 1 base stayed unmatched. The CDR3 spans 13 residues. The CDR3 sequence: CASSRDRNSPLHF. The CDR3 region has the DNA TGTGCCAGCAGTAGGGACAGGAATTCACCCCTCCACTTT.

This rearrangement joins TRBV19 to TRBJ1-2, with 7 bases aligning to TRBD1. This CDR3 spans 16 amino acids. Germline V gene lookup returns CDR1 LNHDA and CDR2 SQIVND (reference sequence). With 5 bases clipped from V and 7 bases from J, the junction kept 16 bases outside the gene matches. CDR3 sequence (DNA): TGTGCCAGTAGTTTCTCACAGGGGCGAGGGCTAAGTGGCTACACCTTC. Encoded protein: CASSFSQGRGLSGYTF.

The chain employs TRBV13 and TRBJ2-1; no clear D. V lost 0 bases and J lost 2, with 11 bases in between. The CDR3 runs to 16 residues. Germline CDR1 and CDR2: PRHDT and FYEKMQ (reference sequence). The CDR3 nucleotides are TGTGCCAGCAGCTTAGGCTACACTGGGGCCTACAATGAGCAGTTCTTC. This gives the protein CASSLGYTGAYNEQFF.

The chain links TRBV6-6 to TRBJ2-1, with D possibly matching TRBD1 (5 bases). V gave up 1 base and J gave up 6 bases, with 13 bases separating them. In germline, CDR1 is MNHNY, CDR2 SVGAGI (reference sequence). The CDR3 runs 15 residues. Written as DNA, the CDR3 is TGTGCCAGCAGTTACTGGGGCGGCGAGTCCAATGAGCAGTTCTTC. This gives the protein CASSYWGGESNEQFF.

The chain combines TRBV19 with TRBJ2-3, with a tentative D call TRBD2 (6 bases). Germline CDR1 is LNHDA and CDR2 is SQIVND (reference sequence). Trimming cost V 4 bases and J 1 base, with 12 bases left between them. This CDR3 is 15 amino acids long. The CDR3, as DNA: TGTGCCAGTAGTAGAGGCGGAGGGGGCACAGATACGCAGTATTTT. Encoded protein: CASSRGGGGTDTQYF.

This sequence joins TRBV7-6 and TRBJ2-6; D is perhaps TRBD1 (5 bases). Germline CDR1 is SGHVS and CDR2 is FNYEAQ. Trimming removed 2 bases from V and 2 bases from J, with 19 bases in between. The CDR3 contains 19 residues. In DNA form, the CDR3 reads TGTGCCAGCAGCTTATATGGGGCCTGGGGAAATGCTGGGGCCAACGTCCTGACTTTC. Translated: CASSLYGAWGNAGANVLTF.

The chain carries TRBV6-5 and TRBJ1-4, with D perhaps matching TRBD1 (6 bases). Trimming removed 4 bases at V and 4 bases at J, with 10 bases between. CDR1 and CDR2 (germline): MNHEY, SVGAGI. CDR3 length equals 14 residues. The DNA for the CDR3 is TGTGCCAGCAGTTCGCCGGACAGTAATGAAAAACTGTTTTTT. Protein sequence: CASSSPDSNEKLFF.

V and J are TRBV6-6 and TRBJ2-3; D possibly uses TRBD1 or TRBD2 (5 bases each). With 10 bases removed from V and 0 bases from J, the gap between germline ends came to 17 bases. Germline V gives CDR1 MNHNY, CDR2 SVGAGI (reference sequence). CDR3 length: 15 amino acids. CDR3 DNA sequence: TGTGCCACTTTACGGGGCCATAAAAGCACAGATACGCAGTATTTT. It codes for CATLRGHKSTDTQYF.

This clone was observed once. The chain combines TRBV19 with TRBJ1-1, with 12 bases that match TRBD1. The length of the CDR3 is 15 residues. The germline V gene encodes CDR1 LNHDA and CDR2 SQIVND (reference sequence). The J segment lost 10 bases and the V segment lost 7 bases, leaving 13 bases of the junction unmatched. The CDR3 region is CASIDPGTGGWSAFF. CDR3 nucleotides: TGTGCCAGTATCGATCCCGGGACAGGGGGCTGGTCAGCTTTCTTT.

The chain couples TRBV6-5 to TRBJ2-2; D remains unclear. CDR1 MNHEY and CDR2 SVGAGI come from the germline V gene. The CDR3 covers 15 residues. With 2 bases removed from V and 6 bases from J, the gap between germline ends came to 13 bases. CDR3 in DNA: TGTGCCAGCAGTTACATAGTAGGACCGCCCGGGGAGCTGTTTTTT. It yields the protein CASSYIVGPPGELFF.

The chain carries TRBV4-2 and TRBJ1-5; D unclear. Deletions cut 4 bases from V and 9 bases from J, with 13 bases between. The length of the CDR3 is 13 residues. Per germline, CDR1 LGHNA and CDR2 YNFKEQ. CDR3: CASSPPLARPQHF. Here the CDR3 DNA reads TGTGCCAGCAGCCCCCCTCTCGCGAGGCCCCAGCATTTT.

The chain has TRBV4-2 and TRBJ1-1, with D possibly matching TRBD1 (5 bases). The CDR3 is 15 amino acids. Germline V gene sequence: CDR1 LGHNA, CDR2 YNFKEQ. Trimming pared 1 base from V and 3 bases from J, leaving 12 bases between. The CDR3 here is CASSQGDGRYTEAFF. DNA for the CDR3: TGTGCCAGCAGCCAAGGGGACGGGCGGTACACTGAAGCTTTCTTT.

The CDR3 region has the DNA TGTGCCAGCAGCTCCGGGGGGTTGGGCAGGGTCTCATACGAGCAGTACTTC. Translating it yields CASSSGGLGRVSYEQYF. The genes are TRBV7-9 and TRBJ2-7; 7 bases map to TRBD2. The CDR3 is 17 residues long. CDR1 and CDR2 from the germline V gene are SEHNR and FQNEAQ (reference sequence). V shed 4 bases and J 4 bases; nucleotides not matched to a gene: 16.

This rearrangement joins TRBV5-1 to TRBJ2-1, with 11 bases aligning to TRBD2. Germline loops: CDR1 SGHRS, CDR2 YFSETQ. With 0 bases clipped from V and 4 bases from J, the junction kept 3 bases outside the gene matches. The CDR3 spans 16 residues. This CDR3 reads CASSLEASGGYNEQFF. The CDR3 coding sequence is TGCGCCAGCAGCTTGGAGGCTAGCGGGGGGTACAATGAGCAGTTCTTC.

The chain has TRBV4-3 and TRBJ1-2; 7 nucleotides agree with TRBD1. The CDR3 length is 15 residues. With V trimmed by 0 bases and J by 5 bases, 6 bases remained unmatched. Germline loops: CDR1 LGHNA, CDR2 YSLEER. Here the CDR3 DNA reads TGCGCCAGCAGCCAAGATCGGGGCAGGGGGTATGGCTACACCTTC. It encodes CASSQDRGRGYGYTF.